The 8 T cell receptor beta chains listed next were all sequenced from one sample in a study of T cell repertoires in aging, cancer and after chemotherapy. TCR beta rearrangements were amplified from peripheral blood genomic DNA. Rearranged V-D-J TRB sequences were amplified with a mixed TRB-A/B primer pool. TCRdb re-analysed the multiplex PCR reads in MiXCR, keeping a single row per CDR3 protein. This sample has more than 10,000 distinct CDR3 sequences, with about 25% found just once. Sequencing was carried out using blood. The receptor set was obtained from a human donor in good health.

By frequency in the sample, this clonotype is medium-sized (0.01 to 0.1%). The rearrangement uses TRBV30 and TRBJ1-1; D not resolved. Germline CDR1 and CDR2: GTSNPN and SVGIG (reference sequence). The CDR3 runs to 14 residues. With 2 bases removed from V and 2 bases from J, the gap between germline ends came to 12 bases. Here the CDR3 DNA reads TGTGCCTGGAGTTGGTCAGGCGGTAACACTGAAGCTTTCTTT. Translation: CAWSWSGGNTEAFF.

The chain has TRBV20-1 and TRBJ2-7, with 10 bases lining up with TRBD2. Germline loops: CDR1 DFQATT, CDR2 SNEGSKA (reference sequence). J gave up 2 bases and V 5 bases, and 6 bases lay outside the gene matches. The CDR3 has 14 residues. The chain's CDR3 is CSASRTSGTYEQYF. The CDR3 coding sequence is TGCAGTGCTTCGAGGACTAGCGGCACCTACGAGCAGTACTTC.

This clonotype is medium-sized within its sample. The V gene is TRBV19, the J gene TRBJ2-7; D is unclear. The germline gives CDR1 LNHDA, CDR2 SQIVND (reference sequence). The CDR3 spans 13 residues. V was pared by 4 bases and J by 3 bases, with 10 bases between. The CDR3 loop reads CASSKQSFYEQYF. CDR3 nucleotides: TGTGCCAGTAGTAAACAGAGTTTCTACGAGCAGTACTTC.

This clonotype is medium-sized in the sample. The chain joins TRBV5-6 to TRBJ2-5; D gene unclear. Germline V gene sequence: CDR1 SGHDT, CDR2 YYEEEE. The CDR3 is 11 amino acids. V shed 1 base and J shed 5 bases, with 3 bases lying between them. DNA of the CDR3: TGTGCCAGCAGCTTGTCTGAGACCCAGTACTTC. Protein: CASSLSETQYF.

This clonotype was counted a single time. A clone one base away is much larger, so this may be a read error. This chain uses TRBV6-5 with TRBJ2-3, with TRBD1 matching 7 bases. The junction had 4 bases not matched to a gene; V was cut back by 8 bases and J by 2 bases. Germline V gene lookup returns CDR1 MNHEY and CDR2 SVGAGI. The CDR3 spans 13 residues. The CDR3 protein is CASRGQDTDTQYF. Here the CDR3 DNA reads TGTGCCAGCCGCGGACAGGACACAGATACGCAGTATTTT.

Within the sample, this clonotype is medium-sized (0.01 to 0.1%). The chain is built from TRBV5-5 and TRBJ2-7; D is perhaps TRBD1 or TRBD2 (5 bases each). CDR1 and CDR2 (germline): SGHKS, YYEKEE (reference sequence). V was trimmed by 2 bases and J by 6 bases, leaving 15 bases between them. This CDR3 region has 14 residues. This CDR3 reads CASSLTGTEVEQYF. The CDR3 DNA follows: TGTGCCAGCAGCTTAACCGGGACCGAGGTCGAGCAGTACTTC.

Regarding this clonotype: A junction boundary mismatches the germline segment, possibly from a read error. The V gene is TRBV11-2, the J gene TRBJ1-6, with a possible D match to TRBD1 (5 bases). Per germline, CDR1 SGHAT and CDR2 FQNNGV. The CDR3 covers 15 residues. This CDR3 is CASSSMDPQGSPVHF. The CDR3 DNA is TGTGCCAGCAGCTCCATGGACCCTCAGGGTTCACCCGTCCACTTT. Filled out from reference TRBV11-2 and TRBJ1-6, the complete variable domain reads EAGVAQSPRYKIIEKRQSVAFWCNPISGHATLYWYQQILGQGPKLLIQFQNNGVVDDSQLPKDRFSAERLKGVDSTLKIQPAKLEDSAVYLCASSSMDPQGSPVHFGNGTRLTVT.

The chain combines TRBV6-5 with TRBJ2-3; 7 bases map to TRBD1. V trimming: 5 bases; J trimming: 2 bases; junction bases outside the gene matches: 10. Germline CDR1 and CDR2: MNHEY and SVGAGI. The CDR3 totals 16 residues. CDR3 loop: CASSAEAGTATDTQYF. CDR3 nucleotides: TGTGCCAGCAGTGCCGAGGCCGGGACAGCCACAGATACGCAGTATTTT.